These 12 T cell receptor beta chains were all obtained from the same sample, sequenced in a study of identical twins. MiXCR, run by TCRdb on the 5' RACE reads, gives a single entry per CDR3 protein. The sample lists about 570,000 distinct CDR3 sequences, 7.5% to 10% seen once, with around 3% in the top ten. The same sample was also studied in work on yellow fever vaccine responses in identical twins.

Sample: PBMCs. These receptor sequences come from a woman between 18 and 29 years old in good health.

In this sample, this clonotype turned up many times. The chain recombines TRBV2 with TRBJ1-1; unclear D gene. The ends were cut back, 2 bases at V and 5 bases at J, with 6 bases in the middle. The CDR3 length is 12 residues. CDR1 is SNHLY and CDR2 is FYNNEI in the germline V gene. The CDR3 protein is CASSESGTEAFF. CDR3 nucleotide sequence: TGTGCCAGCAGTGAATCCGGGACTGAAGCTTTCTTT.

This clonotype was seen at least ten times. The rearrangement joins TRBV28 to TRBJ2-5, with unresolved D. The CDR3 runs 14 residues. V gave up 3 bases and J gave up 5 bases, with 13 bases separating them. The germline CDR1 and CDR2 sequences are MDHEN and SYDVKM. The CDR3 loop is CASSLVGLGETQYF. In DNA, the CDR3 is TGTGCCAGCAGTTTGGTGGGTTTGGGCGAGACCCAGTACTTC.

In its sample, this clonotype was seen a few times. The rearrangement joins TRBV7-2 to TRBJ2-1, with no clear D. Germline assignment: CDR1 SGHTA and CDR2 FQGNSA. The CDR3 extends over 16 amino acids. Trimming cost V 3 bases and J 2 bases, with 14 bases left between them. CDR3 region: CASSLLLSGTYNEQFF. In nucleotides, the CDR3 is TGTGCCAGCAGCTTGCTCCTCAGTGGGACCTACAATGAGCAGTTCTTC.

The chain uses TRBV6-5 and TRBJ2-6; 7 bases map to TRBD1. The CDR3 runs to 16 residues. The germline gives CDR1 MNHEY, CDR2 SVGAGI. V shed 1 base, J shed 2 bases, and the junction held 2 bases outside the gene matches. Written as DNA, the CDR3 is TGTGCCAGCAGTTACTTCGACAGGGCTGGGGCCAACGTCCTGACTTTC. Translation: CASSYFDRAGANVLTF.

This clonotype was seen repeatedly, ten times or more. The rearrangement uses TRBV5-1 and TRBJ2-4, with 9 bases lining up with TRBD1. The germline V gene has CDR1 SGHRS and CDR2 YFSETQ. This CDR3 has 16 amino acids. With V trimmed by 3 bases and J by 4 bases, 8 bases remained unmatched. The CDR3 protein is CASSSGTGRSKNIQYF. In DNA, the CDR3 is TGCGCCAGCAGCTCCGGGACAGGGAGGTCGAAAAACATTCAGTACTTC.

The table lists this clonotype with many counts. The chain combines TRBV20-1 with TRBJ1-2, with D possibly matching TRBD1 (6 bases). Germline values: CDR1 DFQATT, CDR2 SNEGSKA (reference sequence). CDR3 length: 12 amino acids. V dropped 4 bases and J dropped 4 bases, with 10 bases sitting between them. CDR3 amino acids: CSANREGYGYTF. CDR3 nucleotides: TGCAGTGCTAACAGGGAAGGCTATGGCTACACCTTC.

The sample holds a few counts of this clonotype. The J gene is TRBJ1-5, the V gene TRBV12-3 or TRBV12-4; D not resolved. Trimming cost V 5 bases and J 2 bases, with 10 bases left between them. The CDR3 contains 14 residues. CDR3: CASSTSSRNQPQHF. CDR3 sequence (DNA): TGTGCCAGCAGTACCTCATCCCGCAATCAGCCCCAGCATTTT.

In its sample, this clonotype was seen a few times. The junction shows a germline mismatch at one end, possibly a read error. This CDR3 reads CGGQWNSNQPQHF. The CDR3 DNA sequence: TGTGGGGGGCAGTGGAATAGCAATCAGCCCCAGCATTTT. J is TRBJ1-5 and V is TRBV20-1; D is perhaps TRBD1 (6 bases). CDR1 is DFQATT, CDR2 SNEGSKA, per germline (reference sequence). The CDR3 consists of 13 residues.

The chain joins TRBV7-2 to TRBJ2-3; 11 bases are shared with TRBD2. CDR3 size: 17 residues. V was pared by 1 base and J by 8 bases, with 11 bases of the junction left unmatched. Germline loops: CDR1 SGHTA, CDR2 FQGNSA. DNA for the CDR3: TGTGCCAGCAGCTTAGGGGTTCTAGCGGGAGGCCCGGGTACGCAGTATTTT. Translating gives CASSLGVLAGGPGTQYF.

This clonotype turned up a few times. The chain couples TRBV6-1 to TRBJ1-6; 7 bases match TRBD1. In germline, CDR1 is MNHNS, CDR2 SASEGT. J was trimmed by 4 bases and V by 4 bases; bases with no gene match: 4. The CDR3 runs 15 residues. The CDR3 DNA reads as TGTGCCAGCAGTGCGAAGACAGGGTATAATTCACCCCTCCACTTT. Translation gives CASSAKTGYNSPLHF.

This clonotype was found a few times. CDR3 in amino acids: CSVQPGQGAGGANVLTF. DNA for the CDR3: TGCAGCGTTCAACCGGGACAGGGGGCGGGGGGGGCCAACGTCCTGACTTTC. V gene TRBV29-1 combines with J gene TRBJ2-6; 12 bases map to TRBD1. Germline V gives CDR1 SQVTM, CDR2 ANQGSEA. CDR3 length equals 17 residues. J gave up 4 bases and V 5 bases, and 9 bases lay outside the gene matches.

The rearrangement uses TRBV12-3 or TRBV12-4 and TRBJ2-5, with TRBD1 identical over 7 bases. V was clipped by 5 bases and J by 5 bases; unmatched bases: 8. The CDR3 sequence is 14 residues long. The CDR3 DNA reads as TGTGCCAGCAGTCCCCGGGAACAGGGGGAGACCCAGTACTTC. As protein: CASSPREQGETQYF.